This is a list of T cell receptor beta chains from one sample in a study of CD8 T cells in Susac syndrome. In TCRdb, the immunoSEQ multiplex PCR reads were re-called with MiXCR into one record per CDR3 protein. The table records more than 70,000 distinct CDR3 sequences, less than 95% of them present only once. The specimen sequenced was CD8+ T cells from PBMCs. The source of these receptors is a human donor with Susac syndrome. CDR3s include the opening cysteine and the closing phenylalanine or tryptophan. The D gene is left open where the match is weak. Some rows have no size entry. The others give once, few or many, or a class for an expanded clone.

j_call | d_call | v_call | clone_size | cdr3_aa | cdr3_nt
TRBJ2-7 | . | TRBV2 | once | CASSTRFEQYF | TGTGCCAGCAGTACCCGATTCGAGCAGTACTTC
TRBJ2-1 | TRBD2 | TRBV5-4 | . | CASTPAGVYNEQFF | TGTGCCAGCACCCCAGCGGGGGTTTACAATGAGCAGTTCTTC
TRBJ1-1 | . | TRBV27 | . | CASVRGDTEAFF | TGTGCCAGCGTTCGGGGAGACACTGAAGCTTTCTTT
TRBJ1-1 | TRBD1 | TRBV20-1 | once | CSARDRTGDVRIEAFF | TGCAGTGCTAGAGATAGGACAGGGGACGTCCGAATTGAAGCTTTCTTT
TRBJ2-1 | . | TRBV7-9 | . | CASSPRLGAEQFF | TGTGCCAGCAGCCCTAGACTAGGGGCTGAGCAGTTCTTC
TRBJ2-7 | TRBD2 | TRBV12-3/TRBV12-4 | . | CASSLRTRVSYEQYF | TGTGCCAGCAGTTTAAGGACTAGGGTCAGCTACGAGCAGTACTTC
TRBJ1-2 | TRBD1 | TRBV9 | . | CASSMGQYGYTF | TGTGCCAGCAGCATGGGACAGTATGGCTACACCTTC
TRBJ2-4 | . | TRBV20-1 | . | CSATKAGSKNIQYF | TGCAGTGCAACTAAGGCGGGGTCCAAAAACATTCAGTACTTC
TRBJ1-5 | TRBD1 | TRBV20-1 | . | CSAADRGQPTNQPQHF | TGCAGTGCCGCTGACAGGGGCCAGCCAACCAATCAGCCCCAGCATTTT
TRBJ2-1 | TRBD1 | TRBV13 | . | CASSLYGTGVYNEQFF | TGTGCCAGCAGCCTATACGGGACAGGCGTATACAATGAGCAGTTCTTC
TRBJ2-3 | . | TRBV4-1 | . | CASSPGDPWRQYF | TGCGCCAGCAGCCCCGGCGACCCCTGGAGGCAGTATTTT
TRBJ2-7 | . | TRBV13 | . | CASSLGRSSYEQYF | TGTGCCAGCAGCTTAGGGCGGAGCTCCTACGAGCAGTACTTC
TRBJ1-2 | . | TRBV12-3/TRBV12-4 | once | CASTSGTFNYGYTF | TGTGCCAGCACCTCGGGGACATTTAACTATGGCTACACCTTC
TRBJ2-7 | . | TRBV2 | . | CASSDGGSEQYF | TGTGCCAGCAGTGATGGAGGTAGCGAGCAGTACTTC
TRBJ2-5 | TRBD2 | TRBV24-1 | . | CATSDASGGARETQYF | TGTGCCACCAGTGATGCTAGCGGGGGGGCCAGGGAGACCCAGTACTTC
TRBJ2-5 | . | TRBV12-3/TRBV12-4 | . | CASGGRGETQYF | TGTGCCAGCGGGGGGCGAGGAGAGACCCAGTACTTC
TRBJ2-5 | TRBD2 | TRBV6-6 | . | CASRPLAGGPRETQYF | TGTGCCAGCAGACCCTTAGCGGGGGGGCCGAGAGAGACCCAGTACTTC
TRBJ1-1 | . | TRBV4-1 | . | CASSPLGVTEAFF | TGCGCCAGCAGCCCCCTTGGGGTGACTGAAGCTTTCTTT
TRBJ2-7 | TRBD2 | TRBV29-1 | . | CSVESREGGYEQYF | TGCAGCGTTGAGTCCCGGGAGGGTGGCTACGAGCAGTACTTC
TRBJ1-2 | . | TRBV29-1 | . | CSTPEGGLNYGYTF | TGCAGCACACCGGAGGGCGGACTAAACTATGGCTACACCTTC
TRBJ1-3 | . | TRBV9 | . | CASSGDGNSGNTIYF | TGTGCCAGCAGCGGGGACGGAAACTCTGGAAACACCATATATTTT
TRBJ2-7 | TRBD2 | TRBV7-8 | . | CASSLTKERGGSYEQYF | TGTGCCAGCAGCCTCACGAAGGAGCGGGGGGGCTCCTACGAGCAGTACTTC
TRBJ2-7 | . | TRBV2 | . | CASIGTGYEQYF | TGTGCCAGCATTGGGACTGGCTACGAGCAGTACTTC
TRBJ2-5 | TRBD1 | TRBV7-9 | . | CASSSAGTGEGETQYF | TGTGCCAGCAGCTCTGCAGGGACAGGGGAAGGGGAGACCCAGTACTTC
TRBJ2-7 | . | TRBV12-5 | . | CASGQDSVTYEQYF | TGTGCTAGTGGTCAGGACAGTGTAACCTACGAGCAGTACTTC